Sequencing of this T cell receptor beta chain was carried out in a study of CD8+ T cells in alopecia areata. Study findings and constraints: Sequencing of scalp samples also includes resident alphabeta T cells from normal skin. Lesional scalp, especially alopecia totalis/universalis, showed higher clonality than normal scalp. In patients, TCRs were shared less clearly than in mice, and HLA may possibly be involved.

Points on this clone: Its specificity is unknown.

The V end was cut by 5 bases, the J end by 8 bases, with 9 bases between. The CDR3 spans 11 residues. CDR1 SGHNT and CDR2 YENEEA come from the germline V gene. Reverse transcription of extracted RNA yielded cDNA, which provided the sequencing template. Clones were sequenced by immunoSEQ multiplex PCR, and TCRdb holds only the in-frame ones, with some missing. The repertoire holds about 200,000 clones, with around 50% as singletons. Using a FACSAria, the CD4+ and CD8+ T cells were sorted from the PBMCs. Sequencing was done on a sample of CD8+ T cells sorted from blood. This clonotype was sampled from a human donor in good health. This chain links TRBV11-3 with TRBJ1-2, with D unresolved. The CDR3 reads CASSPNGGYTF. CDR3 nucleotides: TGTGCCAGCAGCCCGAATGGGGGCTACACCTTC.